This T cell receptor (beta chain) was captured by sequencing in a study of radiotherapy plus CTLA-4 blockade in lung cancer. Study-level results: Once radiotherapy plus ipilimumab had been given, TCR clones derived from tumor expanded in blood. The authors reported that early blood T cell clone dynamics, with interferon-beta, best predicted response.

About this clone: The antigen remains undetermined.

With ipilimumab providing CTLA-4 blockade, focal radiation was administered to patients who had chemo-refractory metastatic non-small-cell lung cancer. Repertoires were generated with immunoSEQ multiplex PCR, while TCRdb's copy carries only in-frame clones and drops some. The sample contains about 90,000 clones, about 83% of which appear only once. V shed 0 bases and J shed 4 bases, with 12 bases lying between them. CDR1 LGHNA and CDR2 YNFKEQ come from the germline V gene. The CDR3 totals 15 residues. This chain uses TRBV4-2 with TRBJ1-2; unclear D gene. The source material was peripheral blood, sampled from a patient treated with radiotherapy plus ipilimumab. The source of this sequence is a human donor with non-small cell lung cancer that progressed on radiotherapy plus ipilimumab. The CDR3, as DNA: TGTGCCAGCAGCCAAGACTCGAGAATTTTCTATGGCTACACCTTC. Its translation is CASSQDSRIFYGYTF.